The 22 T cell receptor beta chains below all came from one sample that was sequenced in a study of CD8 T cells in Susac syndrome. Random-hexamer reverse transcription was applied to roughly 0.5 to 1 ug RNA. One entry per CDR3 protein results from TCRdb running MiXCR on the immunoSEQ multiplex PCR reads. The sample records around 160,000 distinct CDR3 sequences, about 95% being singletons. Sequencing used CD4+ T cells from PBMCs. The receptors were gathered from a human donor in good health.

As DNA, the CDR3 is TGTGCCTGCCAAGGTAAAGGGGCCTACGAGCAGTACTTC. Translation gives CACQGKGAYEQYF. The V gene is TRBV30, the J gene TRBJ2-7, with D maybe TRBD1 (5 bases). Germline CDR1 GTSNPN, CDR2 SVGIG (reference sequence). This CDR3 is built from 13 residues. V was trimmed by 6 bases and J by 2 bases, leaving 14 bases between them. Filled out from reference TRBV30 and TRBJ2-7, the complete variable domain reads SQTIHQWPATLVQPVGSPLSLECTVEGTSNPNLYWYRQAAGRGLQLLFYSVGIGQISSEVPQNLSASRPQDRQFILSSKKLLLSDSGFYLCACQGKGAYEQYFGPGTRLTVT.

CDR3 in amino acids: CASSRGDTSTDTQYF. The CDR3 bases are TGTGCCAGCAGCAGAGGGGACACTAGCACAGATACGCAGTATTTT. The chain carries TRBV12-3 or TRBV12-4 and TRBJ2-3, with a tentative D call TRBD1 (6 bases). There are 15 residues in the CDR3. V lost 6 bases and J lost 0, with 13 bases in between.

The chain carries TRBV9 and TRBJ1-1; D possibly corresponds to TRBD1 (5 bases). The CDR3 totals 13 residues. V was cut by 7 bases and J by 4 bases, with 14 bases left in between. Germline CDR1 and CDR2: SGDLS and YYNGEE. CDR3 protein: CASGSRASTEAFF. DNA for the CDR3: TGTGCCAGCGGTTCCAGGGCTTCCACTGAAGCTTTCTTT.

The CDR3 DNA reads as TGTGCCAGCAGCGACCAGGGGAGGGGCTACACCTTC. Its protein product is CASSDQGRGYTF. The genes are TRBV6-2 or TRBV6-3 and TRBJ1-2, with D possibly being TRBD1 (6 bases). The V gene lost 6 bases and the J gene lost 8 bases, with 13 bases spanning the gap. Germline V gives CDR1 MNHEY, CDR2 SVGEGT. The CDR3 totals 12 residues.

The J gene is TRBJ2-1, the V gene TRBV7-8; 7 bases match TRBD2. V dropped 7 bases and J dropped 7; count of bases not matched to a gene: 16. The germline V gene has CDR1 SGHVS and CDR2 FQNEAQ. This CDR3 region has 16 residues. CDR3 bases: TGTGCCAGCACCGCACCCATTAGACTAGCAAATAATGAGCAGTTCTTC. Translation gives CASTAPIRLANNEQFF.

J is TRBJ1-2 and V is TRBV15, with D unclear. The germline CDR1 and CDR2 sequences are LNHNV and YYDKDF (reference sequence). The length of the CDR3 is 12 residues. Trimming pared 0 bases from V and 13 bases from J, leaving 12 bases between. In DNA, the CDR3 is TGTGCCACCAGCAGAGATCTAGGCAGAACCACCTTC. Protein product: CATSRDLGRTTF.

This clonotype showed up just a few times. This sequence joins TRBV19 and TRBJ2-3; 7 nucleotides line up with TRBD1. V dropped 5 bases and J dropped 4; count of bases not matched to a gene: 0. Germline assignment: CDR1 LNHDA and CDR2 SQIVND (reference sequence). CDR3 length: 12 residues. DNA of the CDR3: TGTGCCAGTAGTGACAGGGCAGATACGCAGTATTTT. This translates into CASSDRADTQYF.

The V call is TRBV6-5, the J call TRBJ1-2; D is perhaps TRBD1 (5 bases). In germline, CDR1 is MNHEY, CDR2 SVGAGI. The CDR3 contains 13 residues. Deletions cut 5 bases from V and 1 base from J, with 8 bases between. In nucleotides, the CDR3 is TGTGCCAGCAGTCGGGACCTTAACTATGGCTACACCTTC. Translating gives CASSRDLNYGYTF.

The rearrangement links TRBV30 to TRBJ2-1, with 7 bases aligning to TRBD2. CDR1 is GTSNPN, CDR2 SVGIG, per germline (reference sequence). The CDR3 has 12 residues. V dropped 3 bases and J dropped 5; count of bases not matched to a gene: 1. For the CDR3, the DNA is TGTGCCTGGAGCCGGGGGGACAATGAGCAGTTCTTC. This codes for CAWSRGDNEQFF.

The chain couples TRBV5-1 to TRBJ1-1; 9 bases fit TRBD1. After removal of 2 bases from V and 6 bases from J, the junction contained 11 bases not matched to a gene. Looked up from germline, CDR1 is SGHRS and CDR2 is YFSETQ. The CDR3 has 16 amino acids. For the CDR3, the DNA is TGCGCCAGCAGCTTTTTCGGGACAGGGTCTATTGCTGAAGCTTTCTTT. Protein product: CASSFFGTGSIAEAFF.

The V call is TRBV5-1, the J call TRBJ2-1; D assignment may be TRBD1 or TRBD2 (5 bases each). Between the trimmed V and J ends, which lost 5 bases and 10 bases, there was a span of 19 bases. This CDR3 is built from 14 residues. Per the germline V gene, CDR1 is SGHRS and CDR2 is YFSETQ. The DNA for the CDR3 is TGCGCCAGCAGTCGGGACGGCTCTAGAGGGGAGCAGTTCTTC. Amino acid sequence: CASSRDGSRGEQFF.

The chain carries TRBV12-3 or TRBV12-4 and TRBJ1-5; D is unresolved. This CDR3 spans 15 amino acids. Trimming left V 3 bases short and J 4 bases short, with 13 bases between. The CDR3 DNA sequence: TGTGCCAGCAGTTTGACGGGGTACGGGAATCAGCCCCAGCATTTT. Its translation is CASSLTGYGNQPQHF.

The chain is built from TRBV29-1 and TRBJ1-2; unclear D gene. This CDR3 region has 12 residues. V lost 3 bases and J 4 bases, leaving 9 bases between the germline ends. Germline V lookup: CDR1 SQVTM, CDR2 ANQGSEA. The CDR3 DNA is TGCAGCGTTGAGGACCGTTTCTATGGCTACACCTTC. Amino acid sequence: CSVEDRFYGYTF. Supplemented by reference TRBV29-1 and TRBJ1-2, the full variable domain reads SAVISQKPSRDICQRGTSLTIQCQVDSQVTMMFWYRQQPGQSLTLIATANQGSEATYESGFVIDKFPISRPNLTFSTLTVSNMSPEDSSIYLCSVEDRFYGYTFGSGTRLTVV.

The genes are TRBV20-1 and TRBJ2-3, with TRBD1 identical over 8 bases. CDR1 DFQATT and CDR2 SNEGSKA come from the germline V gene (reference sequence). The CDR3 length is 14 residues. V shed 5 bases and J 1 base; nucleotides not matched to a gene: 5. Here the CDR3 DNA reads TGCAGTGCTTTACCGGGACAGGGCACAGATACGCAGTATTTT. It is translated as CSALPGQGTDTQYF.

The genes are TRBV6-5 and TRBJ2-6; D possibly corresponds to TRBD2 (5 bases). The CDR3 is 16 amino acids. The V and J ends lost 5 bases and 1 base respectively, with 12 bases between them. Germline CDR1 is MNHEY and CDR2 is SVGAGI. CDR3 residues: CASSPLGVSGANVLTF. CDR3 in DNA: TGTGCCAGCAGTCCACTCGGGGTGTCTGGGGCCAACGTCCTGACTTTC.

This clonotype showed up just once. This chain joins TRBV7-9 and TRBJ1-4; possibly TRBD1 for D (5 bases). Germline CDR1 and CDR2: SEHNR and FQNEAQ (reference sequence). This CDR3 is 15 amino acids long. V dropped 6 bases and J dropped 7 bases, with 18 bases sitting between them. As DNA, the CDR3 is TGTGCCAGCAGACCTCCAGGGAGGGAGCGTGAAAAACTGTTTTTT. Residues: CASRPPGREREKLFF.

This clonotype appeared once. The V call is TRBV20-1, the J call TRBJ2-5, with D maybe TRBD1 (6 bases). The CDR3 totals 13 residues. The V end lost 6 bases, the J end lost 1 base, and 12 bases lay between the germline ends. Germline values: CDR1 DFQATT, CDR2 SNEGSKA (reference sequence). CDR3 in amino acids: CSALLRGQETQYF. The CDR3 DNA is TGCAGTGCCCTCCTCAGGGGCCAAGAGACCCAGTACTTC.

This clonotype was detected only once. CDR3 amino acids: CASSPGVGSDTQYF. The CDR3 DNA reads TGTGCCAGCAGCCCGGGGGTAGGCTCAGATACGCAGTATTTT. The chain links TRBV3-1 to TRBJ2-3; TRBD2 might be the D (6 bases). The V gene lost 4 bases and the J gene lost 4 bases, with 12 bases spanning the gap. Per the germline V gene, CDR1 is LGHDT and CDR2 is YNNKEL (reference sequence). This CDR3 has 14 residues.

The chain combines TRBV15 with TRBJ2-6; 8 positions match TRBD2. CDR3 length: 15 residues. The V and J ends lost 11 bases and 0 bases, in that order; junction bases with no gene match: 6. Germline V lookup: CDR1 LNHNV, CDR2 YYDKDF (reference sequence). CDR3 nucleotides: TGTGCCGCCGCGGGGGGATACTCTGGGGCCAACGTCCTGACTTTC. Translating gives CAAAGGYSGANVLTF. Full variable domain (rest looked up from reference TRBV15 and TRBJ2-6): DAMVIQNPRYQVTQFGKPVTLSCSQTLNHNVMYWYQQKSSQAPKLLFHYYDKDFNNEADTPDNFQSRRPNTSFCFLDIRSPGLGDTAMYLCAAAGGYSGANVLTFGAGSRLTVL.

The DNA for the CDR3 is TGTGCCAGCAGCCAAGAGATTAGCGGGGGCTACAATGAGCAGTTCTTC. Protein product: CASSQEISGGYNEQFF. The V and J genes are TRBV4-2 and TRBJ2-1; TRBD2 aligns across 9 bases. The CDR3 contains 16 residues. V was clipped by 0 bases and J by 3 bases; unmatched bases: 3. The germline CDR1 and CDR2 sequences are LGHNA and YNFKEQ.

The chain carries TRBV28 and TRBJ1-5, with a possible D match to TRBD1 (5 bases). The CDR3 contains 14 residues. Trimming removed 8 bases at V and 0 bases at J, with 11 bases between. Germline CDR1 is MDHEN and CDR2 is SYDVKM. CDR3 DNA sequence: TGTGCCAGCGGCAGGACACTTAGCAATCAGCCCCAGCATTTT. This codes for CASGRTLSNQPQHF.

CDR3 region: CATSRDPGTGETQYF. In nucleotides, the CDR3 is TGTGCCACCAGCAGAGATCCTGGGACAGGAGAGACCCAGTACTTC. This chain uses TRBV15 with TRBJ2-5, with 8 bases matching TRBD1. Looked up from germline, CDR1 is LNHNV and CDR2 is YYDKDF (reference sequence). This CDR3 has 15 residues. J gave up 4 bases and V 0 bases, and 4 bases lay outside the gene matches. Drawing the rest from reference TRBV15 and TRBJ2-5, the complete variable domain is DAMVIQNPRYQVTQFGKPVTLSCSQTLNHNVMYWYQQKSSQAPKLLFHYYDKDFNNEADTPDNFQSRRPNTSFCFLDIRSPGLGDTAMYLCATSRDPGTGETQYFGPGTRLLVL.